This T cell receptor beta chain comes out of a study of OX40 agonist ivuxolimab in advanced cancers. The study's findings and limits: CD8+ T cells were the subset that, on average, had more expanded clones than CD4+.

This CDR3 is built from 17 residues. Trimming cost V 1 base and J 4 bases; bases outside gene matches: 7. CDR1 LNHDA and CDR2 SQIVND come from the germline V gene (reference sequence). Sequenced by immunoSEQ multiplex PCR; TCRdb stores in-frame clones only, minus some. The table shows approximately 89,000 clones, with over 75% occurring only once. Of note for this clone: Its antigen is unknown.

V and J are TRBV19 and TRBJ2-2; 9 nucleotides align to TRBD2. The source is an adult with an advanced solid tumor such as melanoma, head and neck, liver or kidney cancer. Sequencing was performed on CD4+ or CD8+ T cells sorted from blood, taken in a trial of the OX40 agonist ivuxolimab. Here the CDR3 DNA reads TGTGCCAGTAGTATAGGCGGGGGGGCCTCTGCCACCGGGGAGCTGTTTTTT. Its translation is CASSIGGGASATGELFF.